These 20 T cell receptor beta chains were all obtained from the same sample, sequenced in a study of T-cell reconstitution after alpha-beta-depleted transplantation in children. As it was prepared, the TCRbeta library received unique molecular identifiers. TCRdb ran MiXCR on the PCR reads and lists one entry per CDR3 protein. The data show about 900,000 distinct CDR3 sequences, about 31% seen once. The sequencing here drew on PBMCs, mostly from graft donor cells, taken 360 days after TCRalphabeta/CD19-depleted stem cell transplant. These receptors were obtained from a boy under three years old who had a stem cell transplant for SCID, so the T cells may come from the graft donor.

The genes are TRBV20-1 and TRBJ2-3; D is unresolved. CDR3 size: 12 residues. Germline CDR1 reads DFQATT; CDR2 reads SNEGSKA (reference sequence). Trimming took 6 bases from V and 2 from J, leaving 9 bases between them. CDR3 nucleotide sequence: TGCAGTGCCCCGTGGGACACAGATACGCAGTATTTT. As protein: CSAPWDTDTQYF.

The chain couples TRBV5-1 to TRBJ2-5; 10 bases map to TRBD2. Germline lookup yields CDR1 SGHRS and CDR2 YFSETQ. With V trimmed by 1 base and J by 2 bases, 8 bases remained unmatched. This CDR3 has 17 residues. The CDR3 is CASSLLPSGGPQETQYF. The CDR3 DNA reads TGCGCCAGCAGCTTGTTGCCTAGCGGGGGCCCACAAGAGACCCAGTACTTC.

This clonotype has just a few counts. The genes are TRBV3-1 and TRBJ2-7, with D maybe TRBD1 (6 bases). Germline CDR1 is LGHDT and CDR2 is YNNKEL (reference sequence). V lost 4 bases, J lost 5 bases, and 9 bases lay in between. This CDR3 has 12 residues. CDR3 sequence: CASSRGQDEQYF. CDR3 DNA: TGTGCCAGCAGCCGGGGACAAGACGAGCAGTACTTC.

Only a few counts were recorded for this clonotype. The V call is TRBV7-9, the J call TRBJ2-2, with 11 bases that match TRBD1. Germline V gene lookup returns CDR1 SEHNR and CDR2 FQNEAQ (reference sequence). This CDR3 is 15 amino acids long. Germline trimming cut 3 bases from V and 6 bases from J; bases unmatched to any gene: 3. CDR3 protein: CASSFGQGAPGELFF. In nucleotides, the CDR3 is TGTGCCAGCAGCTTCGGACAGGGGGCCCCCGGGGAGCTGTTTTTT.

This clonotype was detected only a few times. The chain employs TRBV5-1 and TRBJ2-7; 8 bases fit TRBD1. This CDR3 is built from 13 residues. Germline V gives CDR1 SGHRS, CDR2 YFSETQ. The trim removed 5 bases at V and 3 bases at J, leaving 4 bases unmatched. The chain's CDR3 is CASSGQGGYEQYF. Written as DNA, the CDR3 is TGCGCCAGCAGTGGACAGGGAGGCTACGAGCAGTACTTC.

This clonotype was observed a few times. The CDR3 DNA reads TGTGCCAGCCGGGACAGGACCCTCTCCTACAATGAGCAGTTCTTC. Its translation: CASRDRTLSYNEQFF. The V call is TRBV28, the J call TRBJ2-1; 8 nucleotides agree with TRBD1. The CDR3 is made up of 15 amino acids. Germline CDR1 reads MDHEN; CDR2 reads SYDVKM. V dropped 8 bases and J dropped 0; count of bases not matched to a gene: 6.

The chain carries TRBV29-1 and TRBJ1-1; D possibly corresponds to TRBD1 (5 bases). With 2 bases removed from V and 3 bases from J, the gap between germline ends came to 10 bases. Germline-derived CDR1 and CDR2 are SQVTM and ANQGSEA. This CDR3 contains 13 residues. The CDR3 DNA reads as TGCAGCGTTGAAATGTGGGGGGACACTGAAGCTTTCTTT. Its translation: CSVEMWGDTEAFF.

The chain uses TRBV12-3 or TRBV12-4 and TRBJ1-4; unclear D gene. The V gene lost 8 bases and the J gene lost 0 bases, with 10 bases spanning the gap. This CDR3 is built from 14 residues. The CDR3 region has the DNA TGTGCCAGCGGCCGGGAAGCAACTAATGAAAAACTGTTTTTT. Protein: CASGREATNEKLFF.

The rearrangement joins TRBV7-2 to TRBJ2-3; 7 bases line up with TRBD1. J was trimmed by 1 base and V by 1 base; bases with no gene match: 5. The CDR3 contains 16 residues. Germline CDR1 is SGHTA and CDR2 is FQGNSA. CDR3 in amino acids: CASSLETGIRTDTQYF. The CDR3 region has the DNA TGTGCCAGCAGCTTAGAGACAGGGATCCGCACAGATACGCAGTATTTT.

The table lists this clonotype with a few counts. The genes are TRBV21-1 and TRBJ2-1; the table names TRBD2, a call not compared with the DNA. TRBV21-1 is flagged as a pseudogene. The CDR3 length is 17 residues. CDR3: CASSKWRERGGDNEQFF. The DNA for the CDR3 is TGTGCCAGCAGCAAATGGCGGGAGCGGGGTGGCGACAATGAGCAGTTCTTC.

The chain uses TRBV28 and TRBJ1-5, with D maybe TRBD1 (6 bases). Germline V gene data show CDR1 as MDHEN and CDR2 as SYDVKM. The V end was cut by 5 bases, the J end by 4 bases, with 18 bases between. CDR3 size: 16 residues. Written as DNA, the CDR3 is TGTGCCAGCAGTCCGTCCGGGACACCCAGTAATCAGCCCCAGCATTTT. It codes for CASSPSGTPSNQPQHF. The full variable domain, rest sourced from reference TRBV28 and TRBJ1-5, is DVKVTQSSRYLVKRTGEKVFLECVQDMDHENMFWYRQDPGLGLRLIYFSYDVKMKEKGDIPEGYSVSREKKERFSLILESASTNQTSMYLCASSPSGTPSNQPQHFGDGTRLSIL.

V and J are TRBV10-3 and TRBJ2-7; possibly TRBD1 for D (6 bases). Deletions cut 10 bases from V and 3 bases from J, with 16 bases between. The CDR3 length is 13 residues. Germline-derived CDR1 and CDR2 are ENHRY and SYGVKD. CDR3: CATSRQELYEQYF. CDR3 nucleotide sequence: TGTGCCACCTCCCGACAGGAACTCTACGAGCAGTACTTC.

The chain is built from TRBV15 and TRBJ2-7; perhaps TRBD2 as D (6 bases). The CDR3 is 16 amino acids. Between the trimmed V and J ends, which lost 3 bases and 1 base, there was a span of 16 bases. Germline CDR1 reads LNHNV; CDR2 reads YYDKDF (reference sequence). CDR3 protein: CATSSKSRDFSYEQYF. CDR3 coding DNA: TGTGCCACCAGCAGCAAATCCCGGGACTTTTCCTACGAGCAGTACTTC.

The V and J genes are TRBV12-3 or TRBV12-4 and TRBJ2-5; either TRBD1 or TRBD2 may fit D (5 bases each). This CDR3 is 14 amino acids long. Trimming removed 6 bases from V and 1 base from J, with 12 bases in between. The CDR3: CASSFRDVQETQYF. CDR3 DNA: TGTGCCAGCAGCTTCAGGGACGTCCAAGAGACCCAGTACTTC.

The rearrangement links TRBV5-1 to TRBJ2-1, with D perhaps matching TRBD1 (6 bases). From germline, CDR1 is SGHRS and CDR2 YFSETQ. V lost 5 bases and J 5 bases, leaving 11 bases between the germline ends. This CDR3 is built from 13 residues. CDR3 DNA sequence: TGCGCCAGCAGACAGGGAAGCGACAATGAGCAGTTCTTC. As protein: CASRQGSDNEQFF.

This clonotype was seen more than once but under ten times. CDR3 coding DNA: TGTGCCAGCTCACCACTTCAGGGGTACGTCGAGACCCAGTACTTC. Translation gives CASSPLQGYVETQYF. The chain couples TRBV18 to TRBJ2-5, with D maybe TRBD1 (6 bases). Germline loops: CDR1 KGHSH, CDR2 LQKENI. The CDR3 is 15 amino acids. V was pared by 1 base and J by 5 bases, with 14 bases between.

This clonotype came up a few times. This sequence joins TRBV9 and TRBJ2-6; either TRBD1 or TRBD2 may fit D (6 bases each). With 3 bases removed from V and 0 bases from J, the gap between germline ends came to 10 bases. The CDR3 has 16 amino acids. The germline CDR1 and CDR2 sequences are SGDLS and YYNGEE. This CDR3 reads CASSGGAFSGANVLTF. The CDR3 DNA reads TGTGCCAGCAGCGGGGGGGCCTTCTCTGGGGCCAACGTCCTGACTTTC.

This clonotype was recorded at least ten times. The chain couples TRBV6-1 to TRBJ1-4; 9 positions agree with TRBD1. With 5 bases clipped from V and 5 bases from J, the junction kept 3 bases outside the gene matches. Germline V lookup: CDR1 MNHNS, CDR2 SASEGT. CDR3 size: 14 residues. As DNA, the CDR3 is TGTGCCAGCAGTACCGGGACAGGGAATGAAAAACTGTTTTTT. Encoded protein: CASSTGTGNEKLFF.

This clonotype was seen more than once but under ten times. V and J are TRBV5-1 and TRBJ2-6; perhaps TRBD1 as D (5 bases). CDR1 is SGHRS, CDR2 YFSETQ, per germline. The CDR3 has 15 amino acids. V was pared by 6 bases and J by 9 bases, with 19 bases between. The CDR3, as DNA: TGCGCCAGCACCCCTCCAGGGATTAGTGGCAACGTCCTGACTTTC. It is translated as CASTPPGISGNVLTF.

This clonotype was picked up a small number of times. The chain recombines TRBV29-1 with TRBJ2-1; D is ambiguous. Trimming removed 3 bases from V and 0 bases from J, with 6 bases in between. This CDR3 contains 13 residues. Germline V gene data show CDR1 as SQVTM and CDR2 as ANQGSEA. This CDR3 is CSVEQASYNEQFF. Written as DNA, the CDR3 is TGCAGCGTTGAGCAGGCCTCCTACAATGAGCAGTTCTTC.